This section outlines one T cell receptor (beta chain) sequence together with its context. The data are from a study of blood T cell repertoires in COVID-19. Generated by immunoSEQ multiplex PCR, the TCRdb table keeps only in-frame clones and is missing some. This table has a few hundred thousand clones, around 90% appearing once. The CDR3 runs to 14 residues. The chain has TRBV12-2 and TRBJ2-3; the table names TRBD2, a call not compared with the DNA. TRBV12-2 represents a pseudogene. What was sequenced was PBMCs or T cells enriched from blood (not recorded which). This clonotype originated in a woman aged 60-75 years in a cohort exposed to, infected with or recovered from COVID-19 (not recorded which). CDR3 coding DNA: TGTGCAAGTCGCTTAGTAGCCACCACAGATACGCAGTATTTT. Its translation is CASRLVATTDTQYF.